The 5 T cell receptor beta chains given below trace back to one sample, sequenced in a study of blood T cells in healthy people across ages. With a J-beta primer mix and a sample-barcoded 5' primer, a second PCR ran roughly 6 to 12 cycles. A single record per CDR3 protein comes from TCRdb applying MiXCR to the 5' RACE reads. The data show about 680,000 distinct CDR3 sequences, about 52% seen once. Sequencing was performed on blood. The source is an older woman in good health.

The rearrangement uses TRBV11-2 and TRBJ2-1, with D possibly matching TRBD2 (6 bases). This CDR3 is built from 13 residues. Per germline, CDR1 SGHAT and CDR2 FQNNGV. V gave up 5 bases and J gave up 12 bases, with 17 bases separating them. This chain's CDR3 is CASSVPGTLAQFF. The CDR3 DNA reads TGTGCCAGCAGCGTGCCCGGGACTCTCGCGCAGTTCTTC.

The chain joins TRBV5-1 to TRBJ2-6; D remains unclear. The CDR3 contains 16 residues. The germline CDR1 and CDR2 sequences are SGHRS and YFSETQ. Trimming stripped 1 base from V and 0 bases from J, with 8 bases between. The CDR3 coding sequence is TGCGCCAGCAGCTTGAAGGTATCCTCTGGGGCCAACGTCCTGACTTTC. Translation gives CASSLKVSSGANVLTF.

The sample holds a few counts of this clonotype. The chain links TRBV28 to TRBJ1-2, with TRBD1 matching 7 bases. V shed 4 bases, J shed 8 bases, and the junction held 7 bases outside the gene matches. Germline CDR1 reads MDHEN; CDR2 reads SYDVKM. The length of the CDR3 is 13 residues. In DNA form, the CDR3 reads TGTGCCAGCAGTTCGGGACAGAGCGGGGGCTACACCTTC. Translated: CASSSGQSGGYTF.

The V and J genes are TRBV28 and TRBJ1-5, with 8 nucleotides matching TRBD1. Per germline, CDR1 MDHEN and CDR2 SYDVKM. The CDR3 is made up of 16 amino acids. J lost 7 bases, V lost 1 base, and 9 bases had no gene match. The CDR3 sequence: CASSLSSGGLGQPQHF. The CDR3, as DNA: TGTGCCAGCAGTTTATCGTCAGGGGGCCTTGGACAGCCCCAGCATTTT.

With respect to this clonotype: Given a much more abundant clone one base away, this may be a read error. V usage is TRBV5-1 and J usage is TRBJ2-5; D may be TRBD1 (6 bases). Germline assignment: CDR1 SGHRS and CDR2 YFSETQ. The CDR3 has 15 amino acids. Trimming shortened V by 4 bases and J by 5 bases, and 18 bases separated the two germline ends. The CDR3 reads CASSPQTRGMETQYF. The CDR3 DNA reads as TGCGCCAGCAGCCCGCAGACAAGGGGGATGGAGACCCAGTACTTC.